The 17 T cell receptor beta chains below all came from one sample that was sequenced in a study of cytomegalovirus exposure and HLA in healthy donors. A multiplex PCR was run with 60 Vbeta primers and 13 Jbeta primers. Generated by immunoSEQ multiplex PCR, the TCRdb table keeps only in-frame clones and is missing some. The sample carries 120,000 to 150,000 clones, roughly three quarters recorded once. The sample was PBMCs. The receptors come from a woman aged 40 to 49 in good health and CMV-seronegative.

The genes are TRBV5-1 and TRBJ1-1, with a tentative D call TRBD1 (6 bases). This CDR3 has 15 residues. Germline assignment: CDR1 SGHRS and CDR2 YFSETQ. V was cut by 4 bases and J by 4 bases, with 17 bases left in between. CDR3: CASSVSPGVGTEAFF. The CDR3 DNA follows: TGCGCCAGCAGCGTTTCTCCAGGGGTGGGCACTGAAGCTTTCTTT.

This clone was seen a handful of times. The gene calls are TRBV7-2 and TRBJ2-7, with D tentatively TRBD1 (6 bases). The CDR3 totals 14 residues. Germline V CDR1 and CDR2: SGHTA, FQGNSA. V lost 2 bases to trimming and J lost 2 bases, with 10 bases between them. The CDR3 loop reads CASSLQGIAYEQYF. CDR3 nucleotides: TGTGCCAGCAGCTTACAGGGGATAGCCTACGAGCAGTACTTC.

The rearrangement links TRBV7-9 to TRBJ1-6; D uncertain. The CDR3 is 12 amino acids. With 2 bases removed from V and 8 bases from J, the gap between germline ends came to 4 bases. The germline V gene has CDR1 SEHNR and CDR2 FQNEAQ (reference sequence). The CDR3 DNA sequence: TGTGCCAGCAGCTTACGGGATTCACCCCTCCACTTT. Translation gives CASSLRDSPLHF.

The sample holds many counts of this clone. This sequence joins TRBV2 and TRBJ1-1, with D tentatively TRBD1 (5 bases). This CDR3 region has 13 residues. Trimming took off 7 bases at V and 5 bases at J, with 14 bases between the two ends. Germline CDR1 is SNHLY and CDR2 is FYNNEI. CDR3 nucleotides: TGTGCCAGCACGGAGTACTCAGGGACTGAAGCTTTCTTT. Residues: CASTEYSGTEAFF.

The CDR3 here is CASRDLTGGSQPQHF. The DNA of the CDR3 is TGTGCCAGCAGGGATCTTACAGGGGGAAGTCAGCCCCAGCATTTT. The chain uses TRBV2 and TRBJ1-5, with TRBD1 matching 8 bases. Germline values: CDR1 SNHLY, CDR2 FYNNEI. J gave up 6 bases and V 6 bases, and 10 bases lay outside the gene matches. There are 15 residues in the CDR3.

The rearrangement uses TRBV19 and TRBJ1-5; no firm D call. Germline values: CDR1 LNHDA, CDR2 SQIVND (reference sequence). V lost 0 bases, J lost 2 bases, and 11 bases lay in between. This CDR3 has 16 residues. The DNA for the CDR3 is TGTGCCAGTAGTATAGAGGGCCAGAGCCGCAATCAGCCCCAGCATTTT. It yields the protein CASSIEGQSRNQPQHF.

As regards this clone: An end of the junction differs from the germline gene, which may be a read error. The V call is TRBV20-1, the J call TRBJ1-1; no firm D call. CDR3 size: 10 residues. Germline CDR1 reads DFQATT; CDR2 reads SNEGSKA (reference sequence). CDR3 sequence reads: CSASGPTSNF. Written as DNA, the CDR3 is TGCAGTGCCTCGGGTCCGACCTCGAACTTT.

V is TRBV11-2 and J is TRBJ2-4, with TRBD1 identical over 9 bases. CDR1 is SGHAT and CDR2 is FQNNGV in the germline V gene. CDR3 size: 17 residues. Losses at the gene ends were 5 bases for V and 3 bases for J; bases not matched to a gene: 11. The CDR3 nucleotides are TGTGCCAGCAGCACCCAACCCGGGACAGGGTTCAAAAACATTCAGTACTTC. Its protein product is CASSTQPGTGFKNIQYF.

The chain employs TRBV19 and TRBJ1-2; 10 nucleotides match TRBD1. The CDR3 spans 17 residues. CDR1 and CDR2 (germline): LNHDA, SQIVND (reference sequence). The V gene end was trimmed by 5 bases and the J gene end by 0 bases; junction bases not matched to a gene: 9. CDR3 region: CASSPRDRGIANYGYTF. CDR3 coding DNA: TGTGCCAGTAGTCCCCGGGACAGGGGAATAGCTAACTATGGCTACACCTTC.

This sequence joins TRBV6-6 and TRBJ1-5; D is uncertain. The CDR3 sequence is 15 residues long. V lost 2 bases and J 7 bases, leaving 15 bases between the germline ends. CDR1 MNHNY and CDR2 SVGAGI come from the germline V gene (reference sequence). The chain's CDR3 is CASSYGVSEAQPQHF. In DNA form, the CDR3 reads TGTGCCAGCAGTTACGGAGTATCAGAGGCACAGCCCCAGCATTTT.

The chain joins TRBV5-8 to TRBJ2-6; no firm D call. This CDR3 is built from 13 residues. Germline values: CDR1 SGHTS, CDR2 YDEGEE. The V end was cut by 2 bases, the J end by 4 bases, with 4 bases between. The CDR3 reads CASSFSGANVLTF. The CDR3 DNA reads TGTGCCAGCAGCTTCTCCGGGGCCAACGTCCTGACTTTC.

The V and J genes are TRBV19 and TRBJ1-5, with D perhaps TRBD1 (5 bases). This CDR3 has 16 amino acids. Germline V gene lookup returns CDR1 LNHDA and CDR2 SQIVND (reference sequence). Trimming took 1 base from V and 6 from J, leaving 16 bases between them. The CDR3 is CASSIGGGQGSQPQHF. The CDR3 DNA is TGTGCCAGTAGTATAGGGGGAGGGCAGGGCAGTCAGCCCCAGCATTTT.

CDR3 loop: CASSLAGGLAGLSTDTQYF. The CDR3 DNA reads as TGTGCCAGCAGCTTGGCCGGCGGACTAGCGGGCCTAAGCACAGATACGCAGTATTTT. The chain uses TRBV5-4 and TRBJ2-3; 11 positions match TRBD2. V lost 0 bases, J lost 0 bases, and 9 bases stayed unmatched. Germline V gene data show CDR1 as SGHNT and CDR2 as YYREEE (reference sequence). The CDR3 is 19 residues long.

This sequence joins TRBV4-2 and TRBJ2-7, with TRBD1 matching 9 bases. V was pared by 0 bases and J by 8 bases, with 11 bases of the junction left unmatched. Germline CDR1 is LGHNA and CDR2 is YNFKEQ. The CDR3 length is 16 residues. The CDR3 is CASSQDPGTGSMKQYF. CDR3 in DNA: TGTGCCAGCAGCCAAGACCCTGGGACAGGGTCTATGAAGCAGTACTTC.

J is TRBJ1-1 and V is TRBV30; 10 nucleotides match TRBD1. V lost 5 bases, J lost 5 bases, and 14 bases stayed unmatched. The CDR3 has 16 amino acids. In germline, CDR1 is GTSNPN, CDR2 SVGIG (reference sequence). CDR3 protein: CAWELGTGEVMTEAFF. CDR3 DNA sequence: TGTGCCTGGGAGCTGGGGACAGGGGAAGTGATGACTGAAGCTTTCTTT.

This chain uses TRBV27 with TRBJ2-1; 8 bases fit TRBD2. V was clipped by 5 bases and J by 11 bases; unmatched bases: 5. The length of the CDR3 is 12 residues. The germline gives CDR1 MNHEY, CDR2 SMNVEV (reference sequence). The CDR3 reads CASSPQREKQFF. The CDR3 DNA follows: TGTGCCAGCAGTCCCCAGCGGGAGAAGCAGTTCTTC.

In DNA, the CDR3 is TGTGCCAGCAGTTCGCAAGCCCAGCGGGGGATTTACAATGAGCAGTTCTTC. It yields the protein CASSSQAQRGIYNEQFF. The V and J genes are TRBV28 and TRBJ2-1; TRBD2 aligns across 8 bases. The CDR3 runs 17 residues. V trimming: 4 bases; J trimming: 4 bases; junction bases outside the gene matches: 12. The germline CDR1 and CDR2 sequences are MDHEN and SYDVKM.